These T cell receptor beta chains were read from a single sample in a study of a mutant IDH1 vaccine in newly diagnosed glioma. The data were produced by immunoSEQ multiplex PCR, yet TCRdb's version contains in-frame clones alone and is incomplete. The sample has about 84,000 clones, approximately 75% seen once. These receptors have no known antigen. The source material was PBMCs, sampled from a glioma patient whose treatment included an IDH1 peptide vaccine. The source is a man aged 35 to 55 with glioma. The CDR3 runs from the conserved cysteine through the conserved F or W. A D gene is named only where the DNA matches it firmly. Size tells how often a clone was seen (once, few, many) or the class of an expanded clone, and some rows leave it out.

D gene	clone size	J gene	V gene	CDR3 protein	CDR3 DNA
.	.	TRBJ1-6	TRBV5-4	CASSLNGNSPLHF	TGTGCCAGCAGCTTGAATGGAAATTCACCCCTCCACTTT
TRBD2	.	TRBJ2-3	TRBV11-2	CASSMGLAGPSTDTQYF	TGTGCCAGCAGCATGGGACTAGCGGGGCCTAGCACAGATACGCAGTATTTT
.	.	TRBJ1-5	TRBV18	CASSPGAFQPQHF	TGTGCCAGCTCACCGGGCGCGTTTCAGCCCCAGCATTTT
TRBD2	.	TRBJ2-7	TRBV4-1	CASSLTSGVTEQYF	TGCGCCAGCAGCCTCACTAGCGGGGTTACCGAGCAGTACTTC
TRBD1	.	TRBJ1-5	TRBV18	CASSPDRAVQPQHF	TGTGCCAGCTCACCGGACAGGGCGGTACAGCCCCAGCATTTT
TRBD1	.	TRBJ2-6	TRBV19	CASSSRDRVSGANVLTF	TGTGCCAGTAGTAGCCGGGACAGGGTCTCTGGGGCCAACGTCCTGACTTTC
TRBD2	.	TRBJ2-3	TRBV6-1	CASNQGVGGTDTQYF	TGTGCCAGCAACCAAGGGGTGGGGGGGACAGATACGCAGTATTTT
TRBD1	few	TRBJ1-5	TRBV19	CASKLDRAANQPQHF	TGTGCCAGTAAACTCGACAGGGCTGCAAATCAGCCCCAGCATTTT
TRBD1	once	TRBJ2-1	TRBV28	CASWDRGNEQFF	TGTGCCAGCTGGGACAGGGGCAATGAGCAGTTCTTC
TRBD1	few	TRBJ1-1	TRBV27	CASSPLDRGVAFF	TGTGCCAGCAGTCCTCTCGACAGGGGGGTAGCTTTCTTT
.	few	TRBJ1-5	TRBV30	CAWSVRGGRGQPQHF	TGTGCCTGGAGTGTACGCGGGGGGCGCGGTCAGCCCCAGCATTTT
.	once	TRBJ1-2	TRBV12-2	CASRLEAGGFHGYTF	TGTGCAAGTCGCTTAGAGGCAGGGGGCTTCCATGGCTACACCTTC
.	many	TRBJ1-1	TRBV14	CASSRTNTEAFF	TGTGCCAGCAGCCGGACTAACACTGAAGCTTTCTTT
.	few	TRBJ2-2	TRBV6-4	CASSDSRGGESGELFF	TGTGCCAGCAGTGACTCGAGGGGGGGCGAAAGCGGGGAGCTGTTTTTT
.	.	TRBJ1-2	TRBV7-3	CASSPGGVGGYTF	TGTGCCAGCAGCCCCGGCGGGGTCGGGGGCTACACCTTC
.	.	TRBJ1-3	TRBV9	CASSVGEGNTIYF	TGTGCCAGCAGCGTAGGTGAAGGAAACACCATATATTTT
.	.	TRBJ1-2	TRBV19	CASSIPGRPNYGYTF	TGTGCCAGTAGTATTCCTGGGCGGCCAAACTATGGCTACACCTTC
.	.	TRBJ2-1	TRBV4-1	CASSQDPSQGSYNEQFF	TGCGCCAGCAGCCAAGATCCCAGTCAGGGGTCCTACAATGAGCAGTTCTTC
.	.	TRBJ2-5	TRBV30	CAWSRGGWEETQYF	TGTGCCTGGAGTCGCGGGGGCTGGGAAGAGACCCAGTACTTC
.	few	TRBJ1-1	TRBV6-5	CASSYQVNTEAFF	TGTGCCAGCAGTTACCAGGTGAACACTGAAGCTTTCTTT
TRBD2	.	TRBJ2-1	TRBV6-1	CASSEVGGENNEQFF	TGTGCCAGCAGTGAGGTGGGAGGGGAGAACAATGAGCAGTTCTTC
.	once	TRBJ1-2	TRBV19	CASSPTEDYGYTF	TGTGCCAGTAGTCCGACTGAAGACTATGGCTACACCTTC